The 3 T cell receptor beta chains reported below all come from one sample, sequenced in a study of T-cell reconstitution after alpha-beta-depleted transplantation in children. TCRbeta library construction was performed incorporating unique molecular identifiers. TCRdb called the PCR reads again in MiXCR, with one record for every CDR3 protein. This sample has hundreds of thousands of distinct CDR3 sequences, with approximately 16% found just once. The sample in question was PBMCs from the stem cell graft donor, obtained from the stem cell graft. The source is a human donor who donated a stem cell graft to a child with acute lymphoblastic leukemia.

The CDR3 reads CASSHGIRGLSTEAFF. In nucleotides, the CDR3 is TGCGCCAGCAGCCACGGGATCAGGGGGCTTTCCACTGAAGCTTTCTTT. The chain employs TRBV4-1 and TRBJ1-1; 8 nucleotides align to TRBD1. CDR3 length: 16 amino acids. CDR1 is MGHRA, CDR2 YSYEKL, per germline. V lost 3 bases and J lost 4; bases outside the gene matches: 10.

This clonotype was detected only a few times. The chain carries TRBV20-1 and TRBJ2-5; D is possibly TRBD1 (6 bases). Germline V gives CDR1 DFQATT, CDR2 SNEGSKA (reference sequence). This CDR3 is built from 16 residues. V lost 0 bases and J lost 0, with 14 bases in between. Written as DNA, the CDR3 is TGCAGTGCTAGAGAGGAAAGGACAGTGTACCAAGAGACCCAGTACTTC. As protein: CSAREERTVYQETQYF.

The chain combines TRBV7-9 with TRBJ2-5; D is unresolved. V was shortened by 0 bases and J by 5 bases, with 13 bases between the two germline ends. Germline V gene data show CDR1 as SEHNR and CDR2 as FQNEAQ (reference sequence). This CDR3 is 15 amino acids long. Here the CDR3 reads CASSLADPKQETQYF. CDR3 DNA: TGTGCCAGCAGCTTAGCGGACCCCAAGCAGGAGACCCAGTACTTC.